The rows below give T cell receptor beta chains drawn from one sample of a study of T cell clones after liver transplantation. Measured with immunoSEQ multiplex PCR; TCRdb has only the in-frame clones, and not every one. The top ten hold 0.83% of the sample, which has around 110,000 clones, 75% to 95% seen once. The material was CD4+ T cells from blood, obtained 12 months after liver transplant. The origin of the receptors is a human patient who received a liver transplant. Some T cells may be graft donor cells. CDR3s include the opening cysteine and the closing phenylalanine or tryptophan. D genes are given only for firm matches. The size of a clone is reported for some rows only, either as once, few or many, or as a class for expanded clones.

TRBJ2-3 | - | TRBV27 | - | CASSRRTDTQYF | TGTGCCAGCAGTCGACGCACAGATACGCAGTATTTT
TRBJ1-1 | - | TRBV7-8 | - | CASRSNQGRSEAFF | TGTGCCAGCAGAAGTAATCAGGGGAGGTCTGAAGCTTTCTTT
TRBJ2-1 | TRBD2 | TRBV7-3 | - | CASSLFGGGVAGYNEQFF | TGTGCCAGCAGCTTATTTGGGGGTGGTGTAGCGGGATACAATGAGCAGTTCTTC
TRBJ1-1 | - | TRBV19 | many | CASLSWGAYGKSEAFF | TGTGCCAGTCTGAGTTGGGGGGCGTACGGAAAATCTGAAGCTTTCTTT
TRBJ2-1 | - | TRBV29-1 | - | CSVEDRRADEQFF | TGCAGCGTTGAAGATCGCCGAGCAGATGAGCAGTTCTTC
TRBJ2-3 | - | TRBV6-6 | few | CASSYRSGGGTDTQYF | TGTGCCAGCAGTTACAGGTCTGGCGGGGGCACAGATACGCAGTATTTT
TRBJ2-1 | - | TRBV5-1 | - | CASSAGRSDEQFF | TGCGCCAGCAGCGCGGGACGGAGCGATGAGCAGTTCTTC
TRBJ1-3 | - | TRBV2 | - | CASSVQGVAGNTIYF | TGTGCCAGCAGTGTTCAGGGAGTCGCTGGAAACACCATATATTTT
TRBJ2-1 | TRBD2 | TRBV27 | - | CASSFFPGTSRNEQFF | TGTGCCAGCAGTTTCTTCCCCGGGACTAGTCGCAATGAGCAGTTCTTC
TRBJ2-1 | - | TRBV5-1 | - | CASSLESLNEQFF | TGCGCCAGCAGCTTGGAGAGCTTGAATGAGCAGTTCTTC
TRBJ2-2 | - | TRBV18 | - | CASSQDRGSGELFF | TGTGCCAGCTCACAGGACCGGGGAAGCGGGGAGCTGTTTTTT
TRBJ2-1 | - | TRBV7-8 | once | CASSLVSRRGSQFF | TGTGCCAGCAGCTTAGTGTCACGGCGGGGCTCTCAGTTCTTC
TRBJ1-3 | - | TRBV2 | - | CASSVRQVAGNTIYF | TGTGCCAGCAGTGTGAGGCAGGTAGCCGGAAACACCATATATTTT
TRBJ2-7 | - | TRBV6-5 | - | CASSYRWGQGGEQYF | TGTGCCAGCAGTTACCGATGGGGGCAGGGGGGTGAGCAGTACTTC
TRBJ2-7 | TRBD1 | TRBV28 | - | CASTLDRSPSYEQYF | TGTGCCAGCACCCTGGACAGGAGCCCCTCCTACGAGCAGTACTTC
TRBJ2-7 | TRBD1 | TRBV5-1 | - | CASSARLGQGVYEQYF | TGCGCCAGCAGCGCCCGTCTGGGACAGGGGGTTTACGAGCAGTACTTC
TRBJ2-2 | TRBD2 | TRBV9 | - | CASSVSLAGDTGELFF | TGTGCCAGCAGCGTATCCCTAGCGGGAGACACCGGGGAGCTGTTTTTT
TRBJ2-1 | - | TRBV2 | - | CASTTESYNEQFF | TGTGCCAGCACGACAGAATCCTACAATGAGCAGTTCTTC
TRBJ1-5 | - | TRBV2 | - | CASSEAGVNLGQPQHF | TGTGCCAGCAGTGAAGCGGGAGTGAATTTGGGGCAGCCCCAGCATTTT
TRBJ1-2 | - | TRBV7-9 | few | CASSPQDNGYTF | TGTGCCAGCAGTCCCCAGGACAATGGCTACACCTTC
TRBJ1-1 | - | TRBV6-5 | - | CASSYGKGTEAFF | TGTGCCAGCAGTTACGGGAAAGGGACTGAAGCTTTCTTT
TRBJ1-1 | - | TRBV6-6 | - | CASSNGGNTEAFF | TGTGCCAGCAGTAACGGGGGGAACACTGAAGCTTTCTTT
TRBJ2-3 | - | TRBV7-2 | medium-sized | CASSLDLGRDTQYF | TGTGCCAGCAGCTTAGATCTTGGGAGAGATACGCAGTATTTT
TRBJ2-2 | TRBD2 | TRBV18 | - | CASSPPGLVITGELFF | TGTGCCAGCTCACCACCGGGACTAGTAATCACCGGGGAGCTGTTTTTT
TRBJ2-5 | - | TRBV7-9 | few | CASSLTGLEAETQYF | TGTGCCAGCAGCCTCACGGGTCTGGAGGCGGAGACCCAGTACTTC
TRBJ2-3 | TRBD1 | TRBV19 | - | CASSILHRDRRTDTQYF | TGTGCCAGTAGTATACTACACCGGGACAGGCGCACAGATACGCAGTATTTT
TRBJ1-3 | - | TRBV5-1 | - | CASSLGLSRLAGNTIYF | TGCGCCAGCAGCTTGGGTCTGTCTCGTTTGGCTGGAAACACCATATATTTT
TRBJ1-2 | - | TRBV30 | - | CAWSVLVDAAGYTF | TGTGCCTGGAGTGTACTGGTCGACGCGGCTGGCTACACCTTC
TRBJ2-7 | TRBD2 | TRBV5-1 | - | CASSLPQAGGGEQYF | TGCGCCAGCAGCCTCCCCCAAGCGGGAGGGGGCGAGCAGTACTTC
TRBJ2-5 | - | TRBV28 | - | CASSAGTQGETQYF | TGTGCCAGCAGTGCCGGGACTCAAGGGGAGACCCAGTACTTC
TRBJ1-1 | - | TRBV10-3 | - | CAISESGGNTEAFF | TGTGCCATCAGTGAGTCTGGGGGGAACACTGAAGCTTTCTTT
TRBJ2-2 | - | TRBV18 | - | CASSPSGHLNTGELFF | TGTGCCAGCTCACCGTCCGGACACCTGAACACCGGGGAGCTGTTTTTT
TRBJ1-3 | - | TRBV30 | - | CAWATGLSGNTIYF | TGTGCCTGGGCGACAGGTCTCTCTGGAAACACCATATATTTT
TRBJ2-1 | - | TRBV5-4 | - | CASSLKASYNEQFF | TGTGCCAGCAGCTTGAAGGCCTCCTACAATGAGCAGTTCTTC
TRBJ2-4 | TRBD2 | TRBV5-3 | - | CARSFRICSGRGAKNIQYF | TGTGCCAGAAGCTTTCGGATATGTAGCGGGAGAGGGGCCAAAAACATTCAGTACTTC
TRBJ1-4 | - | TRBV7-9 | - | CASSSGFGNEKLFF | TGTGCCAGCAGCTCAGGGTTTGGTAATGAAAAACTGTTTTTT
TRBJ2-6 | - | TRBV30 | once | CASGRYFSGANVLTF | TGTGCCTCGGGACGGTACTTCTCTGGGGCCAACGTCCTGACTTTC
TRBJ2-1 | TRBD1 | TRBV4-2 | once | CASSPYRGPYNEQFF | TGTGCCAGCAGCCCATACAGGGGACCCTACAATGAGCAGTTCTTC
TRBJ2-7 | TRBD2 | TRBV19 | - | CASRPGTSGSSYEQYF | TGTGCCAGTAGACCCGGGACTAGCGGAAGCTCCTACGAGCAGTACTTC
TRBJ1-5 | TRBD1 | TRBV7-3 | - | CASSLFCSRGTGHLSSNQPQHF | TGTGCCAGCAGCTTATTTTGTTCGAGAGGGACAGGGCACCTTAGTAGCAATCAGCCCCAGCATTTT
TRBJ1-2 | TRBD1 | TRBV28 | - | CASSDRGTDHPKRGYTF | TGTGCCAGCAGCGACCGGGGGACAGATCACCCCAAACGCGGCTACACCTTC
TRBJ1-4 | - | TRBV7-2 | - | CASSSRTTRAEKLFF | TGTGCCAGCAGCTCTCGGACTACCCGCGCTGAAAAACTGTTTTTT
TRBJ2-4 | - | TRBV5-4 | - | CASSQGSLVAKNIQYF | TGTGCCAGCAGCCAGGGTTCCCTGGTGGCCAAAAACATTCAGTACTTC
TRBJ2-3 | - | TRBV7-3 | - | CASSLMGKSTDTQYF | TGTGCCAGCAGCTTAATGGGGAAGAGCACAGATACGCAGTATTTT
TRBJ1-2 | - | TRBV7-9 | - | CASSHDRGTERTF | TGTGCCAGCAGCCATGACAGAGGGACCGAGAGGACCTTC
TRBJ2-3 | - | TRBV5-1 | - | CASSLNPNLATDTQYF | TGCGCCAGCAGCTTAAACCCGAACCTGGCCACAGATACGCAGTATTTT
TRBJ2-1 | - | TRBV7-2 | - | CASSVASAQTYEQFF | TGTGCCAGCAGCGTAGCTAGCGCCCAAACGTATGAGCAGTTCTTC
TRBJ1-3 | - | TRBV2 | - | CASSEPGQRNTIYF | TGTGCCAGCAGTGAGCCGGGACAACGGAACACCATATATTTT